The rows below give T cell receptor beta chains drawn from one sample of a study of cytomegalovirus exposure and HLA in healthy donors. Libraries were prepared by immunoSEQ multiplex PCR; TCRdb keeps only in-frame clonotypes and omits some of them. Of about 150,000 clones in the sample, roughly 77% were seen once. The sample comprised PBMCs. The receptor set was obtained from a young man in good health and CMV-seropositive. The CDR3 runs from the conserved cysteine through the conserved F or W. Each record gives: clone size, V gene, J gene, D gene, CDR3 protein, CDR3 DNA. D genes are given only for firm matches. Some rows have no size entry. The others give once, few or many, or a class for an expanded clone.

abundance: .; v_gene: TRBV9; j_gene: TRBJ2-1; d_gene: .; CDR3aa: CASSVQDYSYNEQFF; CDR3nt: TGTGCCAGCAGCGTCCAGGACTATTCCTACAATGAGCAGTTCTTC
abundance: .; v_gene: TRBV19; j_gene: TRBJ2-7; d_gene: TRBD2; CDR3aa: CASKRTSGTYEQYF; CDR3nt: TGTGCCAGTAAAAGGACTAGCGGAACCTACGAGCAGTACTTC
abundance: .; v_gene: TRBV10-3; j_gene: TRBJ1-2; d_gene: .; CDR3aa: CAITPDSYGYTF; CDR3nt: TGTGCCATCACCCCTGACTCTTATGGCTACACCTTC
abundance: .; v_gene: TRBV5-1; j_gene: TRBJ2-5; d_gene: TRBD2; CDR3aa: CASSPPGLAGLGTQYF; CDR3nt: TGCGCCAGCAGCCCCCCGGGACTAGCGGGCCTCGGGACCCAGTACTTC
abundance: few; v_gene: TRBV7-2; j_gene: TRBJ2-7; d_gene: TRBD2; CDR3aa: CASSPVGGGYEQYF; CDR3nt: TGTGCCAGCAGTCCCGTGGGGGGGGGCTACGAGCAGTACTTC
abundance: .; v_gene: TRBV27; j_gene: TRBJ2-2; d_gene: TRBD2; CDR3aa: CASRLAGIIGELFF; CDR3nt: TGTGCCAGCAGACTAGCGGGAATCATCGGGGAGCTGTTTTTT
abundance: .; v_gene: TRBV30; j_gene: TRBJ1-1; d_gene: .; CDR3aa: CAWSVPGPNTEAFF; CDR3nt: TGTGCCTGGAGTGTACCAGGGCCAAACACTGAAGCTTTCTTT
abundance: .; v_gene: TRBV5-4; j_gene: TRBJ1-2; d_gene: TRBD1; CDR3aa: CASSLNARQGNYGYTF; CDR3nt: TGTGCCAGCAGCTTAAATGCGCGACAGGGGAATTATGGCTACACCTTC
abundance: .; v_gene: TRBV4-3; j_gene: TRBJ2-1; d_gene: TRBD1; CDR3aa: CASSQDRDRVTWPRSYNEQFF; CDR3nt: TGCGCCAGCAGCCAAGATCGCGACAGGGTTACTTGGCCGAGGTCCTACAATGAGCAGTTCTTC
abundance: .; v_gene: TRBV12-5; j_gene: TRBJ2-7; d_gene: .; CDR3aa: CASGPLRGYEQYF; CDR3nt: TGTGCTAGTGGTCCCCTCCGAGGGTACGAGCAGTACTTC
abundance: .; v_gene: TRBV29-1; j_gene: TRBJ1-3; d_gene: .; CDR3aa: CSVRETGNTIYF; CDR3nt: TGCAGCGTTCGGGAAACTGGAAACACCATATATTTT
abundance: .; v_gene: TRBV10-3; j_gene: TRBJ1-3; d_gene: .; CDR3aa: CAIRPVPGNTIYF; CDR3nt: TGTGCCATCAGGCCGGTTCCTGGAAACACCATATATTTT
abundance: .; v_gene: TRBV30; j_gene: TRBJ2-2; d_gene: .; CDR3aa: CAWSPSFASGELFF; CDR3nt: TGTGCCTGGAGTCCCTCTTTTGCGTCCGGGGAGCTGTTTTTT
abundance: .; v_gene: TRBV4-2; j_gene: TRBJ1-2; d_gene: .; CDR3aa: CASSQAILVDGYTF; CDR3nt: TGTGCCAGCAGCCAAGCTATCCTGGTGGATGGCTACACCTTC
abundance: .; v_gene: TRBV9; j_gene: TRBJ1-3; d_gene: .; CDR3aa: CASSTRPGTGNTIYF; CDR3nt: TGTGCCAGCAGCACTCGTCCCGGGACAGGAAACACCATATATTTT
abundance: once; v_gene: TRBV4-3; j_gene: TRBJ2-3; d_gene: .; CDR3aa: CASSQDLGSRDTQYF; CDR3nt: TGCGCCAGCAGCCAAGACCTCGGTAGCAGAGATACGCAGTATTTT
abundance: .; v_gene: TRBV5-1; j_gene: TRBJ2-3; d_gene: TRBD2; CDR3aa: CASSFTPSGVTDTQYF; CDR3nt: TGCGCCAGCAGCTTTACCCCTAGCGGGGTGACAGATACGCAGTATTTT
abundance: .; v_gene: TRBV27; j_gene: TRBJ2-7; d_gene: TRBD2; CDR3aa: CASSLWTSSNEQYF; CDR3nt: TGTGCCAGCAGTTTGTGGACTAGCTCTAACGAGCAGTACTTC
abundance: .; v_gene: TRBV5-5; j_gene: TRBJ2-3; d_gene: TRBD1; CDR3aa: CASGGTGGADTQYF; CDR3nt: TGTGCCAGCGGCGGGACAGGGGGCGCAGATACGCAGTATTTT
abundance: few; v_gene: TRBV12-5; j_gene: TRBJ1-3; d_gene: .; CDR3aa: CASGLDGAGTGNTIYF; CDR3nt: TGTGCTAGTGGTTTGGATGGGGCAGGGACTGGAAACACCATATATTTT
abundance: .; v_gene: TRBV4-1; j_gene: TRBJ2-7; d_gene: .; CDR3aa: CASSQGGSTGSAYEQYF; CDR3nt: TGCGCCAGCAGCCAAGGGGGGAGTACAGGGTCGGCCTACGAGCAGTACTTC
abundance: .; v_gene: TRBV5-1; j_gene: TRBJ1-3; d_gene: .; CDR3aa: CASSLVAGRSGNTIYF; CDR3nt: TGCGCCAGCAGCTTGGTTGCGGGCCGCTCTGGAAACACCATATATTTT
abundance: .; v_gene: TRBV13; j_gene: TRBJ1-3; d_gene: .; CDR3aa: CASSPRGSGNTIYF; CDR3nt: TGTGCCAGCAGCCCAAGGGGCTCTGGAAACACCATATATTTT
abundance: once; v_gene: TRBV19; j_gene: TRBJ2-3; d_gene: TRBD2; CDR3aa: CASGGGRAITDTQYF; CDR3nt: TGTGCCAGTGGTGGCGGGAGGGCCATCACAGATACGCAGTATTTT